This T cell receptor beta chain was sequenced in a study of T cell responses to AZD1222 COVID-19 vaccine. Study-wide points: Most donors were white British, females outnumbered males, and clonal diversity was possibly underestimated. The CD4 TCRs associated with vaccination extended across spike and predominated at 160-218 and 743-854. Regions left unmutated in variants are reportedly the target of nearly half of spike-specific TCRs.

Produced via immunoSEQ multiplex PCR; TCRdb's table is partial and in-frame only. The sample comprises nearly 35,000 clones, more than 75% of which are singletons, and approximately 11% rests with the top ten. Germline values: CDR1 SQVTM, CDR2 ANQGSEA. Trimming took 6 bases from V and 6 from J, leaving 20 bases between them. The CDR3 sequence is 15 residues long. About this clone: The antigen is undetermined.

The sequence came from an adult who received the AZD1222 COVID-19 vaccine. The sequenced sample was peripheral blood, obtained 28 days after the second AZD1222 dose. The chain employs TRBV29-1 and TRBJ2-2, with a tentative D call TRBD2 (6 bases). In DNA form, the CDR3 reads TGCAGCGTCGCCCTTTCCAACCGGGGGTCCGGGGAGCTGTTTTTT. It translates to CSVALSNRGSGELFF.